Presented here are 21 T cell receptor beta chains from one specimen sequenced in a study of blood T cell repertoires in COVID-19. The method was immunoSEQ multiplex PCR; TCRdb's version includes in-frame clones alone and lacks a portion of them. The table lists around 58,000 clones, roughly 90% of them singletons, with approximately 14% in the top ten. The specimen sequenced was peripheral blood. The source of these receptors is a human donor with active COVID-19. The donor label of this sample is uncertain.

The rearrangement uses TRBV5-4 and TRBJ2-7; TRBD2 matches at 14 bases. The CDR3 runs to 16 residues. Germline assignment: CDR1 SGHNT and CDR2 YYREEE (reference sequence). The V gene end was trimmed by 4 bases and the J gene end by 0 bases; junction bases not matched to a gene: 3. CDR3 bases: TGTGCCAGCAGCGGGACTAGCGGGGGTAGCTCCTACGAGCAGTACTTC. As protein: CASSGTSGGSSYEQYF.

This clone was detected only once. The genes are TRBV7-9 and TRBJ2-3, with 7 bases lining up with TRBD1. The CDR3 is 12 amino acids. With V trimmed by 4 bases and J by 7 bases, 2 bases remained unmatched. From germline, CDR1 is SEHNR and CDR2 FQNEAQ (reference sequence). CDR3 in DNA: TGTGCCAGCAGCTCGGGACAGAATACGCAGTATTTT. It translates to CASSSGQNTQYF. The entire variable domain, with the rest obtained from reference TRBV7-9 and TRBJ2-3, is as follows: DTGVSQNPRHKITKRGQNVTFRCDPISEHNRLYWYRQTLGQGPEFLTYFQNEAQLEKSRLLSDRFSAERPKGSFSTLEIQRTEQGDSAMYLCASSSGQNTQYFGPGTRLTVL.

V usage is TRBV2 and J usage is TRBJ2-3; D possibly corresponds to TRBD2 (5 bases). This CDR3 spans 16 amino acids. Trimming pared 10 bases from V and 4 bases from J, leaving 24 bases between. Germline CDR1 and CDR2: SNHLY and FYNNEI. The chain's CDR3 is CATHLAGSPGADTQYF. CDR3 bases: TGTGCCACCCACCTAGCCGGCTCCCCTGGGGCAGATACGCAGTATTTT. The complete variable domain, with remaining parts taken from reference TRBV2 and TRBJ2-3, reads EPEVTQTPSHQVTQMGQEVILRCVPISNHLYFYWYRQILGQKVEFLVSFYNNEISEKSEIFDDQFSVERPDGSNFTLKIRSTKLEDSAMYFCATHLAGSPGADTQYFGPGTRLTVL.

This clone was observed a few times. V is TRBV7-9 and J is TRBJ2-7; a possible D gene is TRBD1 (8 bases). Germline V CDR1 and CDR2: SEHNR, FQNEAQ (reference sequence). The CDR3 loop spans 13 amino acids. Trimming stripped 4 bases from V and 6 bases from J, with 13 bases between. Written as DNA, the CDR3 is TGTGCCAGCAGCTACACAGGGGGGGCCGAGCAGTACTTC. It is translated as CASSYTGGAEQYF. The full variable domain, in which reference TRBV7-9 and TRBJ2-7 provide the parts outside the CDR3, is DTGVSQNPRHKITKRGQNVTFRCDPISEHNRLYWYRQTLGQGPEFLTYFQNEAQLEKSRLLSDRFSAERPKGSFSTLEIQRTEQGDSAMYLCASSYTGGAEQYFGPGTRLTVT.

The genes are TRBV3-1 (or the pseudogene TRBV3-2) and TRBJ1-1; the D gene is possibly TRBD1 (6 bases). CDR3 length equals 16 residues. V was pared by 0 bases and J by 6 bases, with 17 bases between. The germline V gene encodes CDR1 LGHDT and CDR2 YNNKEL (reference sequence). The CDR3 region is CASSQEVDRVSPEAFF. The DNA for the CDR3 is TGTGCCAGCAGCCAAGAGGTGGACAGAGTGAGCCCTGAAGCTTTCTTT.

V gene TRBV4-2 combines with J gene TRBJ2-1; possible D gene TRBD2, 5 bases. Between the trimmed V and J ends, which lost 4 bases and 7 bases, there was a span of 32 bases. This CDR3 spans 20 amino acids. Germline lookup yields CDR1 LGHNA and CDR2 YNFKEQ. CDR3 residues: CASSPSVSAEVGVWRNEQFF. The CDR3 DNA follows: TGTGCCAGCAGCCCCTCGGTTTCGGCGGAGGTGGGAGTCTGGAGGAATGAGCAGTTCTTC.

This chain uses TRBV3-1 (or the pseudogene TRBV3-2) with TRBJ1-1, with 11 bases aligning to TRBD1. CDR3 length equals 14 residues. The germline V gene encodes CDR1 LGHDT and CDR2 YNNKEL (reference sequence). The V segment lost 4 bases and the J segment 5 bases; nucleotides outside the gene matches: 3. This chain's CDR3 is CASSPRDRGTEAFF. Here the CDR3 DNA reads TGTGCCAGCAGCCCTCGGGACAGGGGGACTGAAGCTTTCTTT.

This chain links TRBV18 with TRBJ1-1; D uncertain. Germline lookup yields CDR1 KGHSH and CDR2 LQKENI. There are 13 residues in the CDR3. V lost 4 bases to trimming and J lost 1 base, with 7 bases between them. The CDR3 nucleotides read TGTGCCAGCTCACTCCATTGGAACACTGAAGCTTTCTTT. Protein: CASSLHWNTEAFF.

The chain uses TRBV7-3 and TRBJ2-7, with 10 positions matching TRBD2. CDR1 SGHTA and CDR2 FQGTGA come from the germline V gene. J was trimmed by 7 bases and V by 5 bases; bases with no gene match: 5. The CDR3 is 13 residues long. CDR3 nucleotide sequence: TGTGCCAGCAGCCCCGGACTAGCGGAGGAGCAGTACTTC. Residues: CASSPGLAEEQYF.

This chain uses TRBV10-3 with TRBJ2-5, with D perhaps matching TRBD2 (5 bases). CDR1 and CDR2 (germline): ENHRY, SYGVKD. Trimming left V 3 bases short and J 7 bases short, with 15 bases between. The CDR3 length is 14 residues. For the CDR3, the DNA is TGTGCCATCAGTGACGTGGAGTCAGGAGGGACCCAGTACTTC. As protein: CAISDVESGGTQYF.

This chain joins TRBV15 and TRBJ2-5; maybe TRBD1 (8 bases). This CDR3 region has 14 residues. The germline gives CDR1 LNHNV, CDR2 YYDKDF (reference sequence). The V gene lost 9 bases and the J gene lost 4 bases, with 18 bases spanning the gap. The CDR3 here is CATSQGGISETQYF. The CDR3 bases are TGTGCCACTTCACAGGGGGGGATATCAGAGACCCAGTACTTC.

CDR3 protein: CAVGQDSYEQYF. DNA of the CDR3: TGTGCCGTCGGACAGGACTCCTACGAGCAGTACTTC. The chain employs TRBV12-3 or TRBV12-4 and TRBJ2-7; 7 bases map to TRBD1. This CDR3 is built from 12 residues. Unmatched junction bases numbered 4, after V lost 11 bases and J lost 0 bases.

The rearrangement uses TRBV5-5 and TRBJ2-1; no definite D call. Trimming removed 6 bases at V and 0 bases at J, with 13 bases between. This CDR3 is built from 15 residues. The V gene's germline CDR1 is SGHKS and CDR2 YYEKEE (reference sequence). CDR3 amino acids: CASIPSATSYNEQFF. The CDR3 DNA follows: TGTGCCAGCATCCCCAGCGCGACCTCCTACAATGAGCAGTTCTTC.

The chain employs TRBV10-1 and TRBJ1-1; D possibly corresponds to TRBD1 (5 bases). The CDR3 is made up of 14 amino acids. V was shortened by 5 bases and J by 3 bases, with 13 bases between the two germline ends. Germline V lookup: CDR1 WNHNN, CDR2 SYGVQD (reference sequence). The CDR3 coding sequence is TGCGCCAGCAGTTCCAGGGCTCCGGACACTGAAGCTTTCTTT. Translation gives CASSSRAPDTEAFF.

The V gene is TRBV18, the J gene TRBJ1-4, with 7 bases identical to TRBD1. V was pared by 6 bases and J by 0 bases, with 7 bases of the junction left unmatched. This CDR3 region has 16 residues. Germline V gene lookup returns CDR1 KGHSH and CDR2 LQKENI. CDR3 loop: CASSSTGAATNEKLFF. CDR3 nucleotide sequence: TGTGCCAGCTCGTCTACAGGGGCCGCAACTAATGAAAAACTGTTTTTT. Together with reference TRBV18 and TRBJ1-4, the CDR3 gives the full variable domain: NAGVMQNPRHLVRRRGQEARLRCSPMKGHSHVYWYRQLPEEGLKFMVYLQKENIIDESGMPKERFSAEFPKEGPSILRIQQVVRGDSAAYFCASSSTGAATNEKLFFGSGTQLSVL.

This clone has a handful of counts. The V gene is TRBV6-6, the J gene TRBJ1-4; D possibly corresponds to TRBD1 (6 bases). V was shortened by 5 bases and J by 14 bases, with 15 bases between the two germline ends. Germline V gives CDR1 MNHNY, CDR2 SVGAGI (reference sequence). This CDR3 has 12 amino acids. CDR3 in amino acids: CASSDLGGGLFF. In DNA, the CDR3 is TGTGCCAGCAGTGACTTGGGAGGGGGTCTGTTTTTT.

V usage is TRBV6-5 and J usage is TRBJ1-1, with TRBD1 matching 7 bases. This CDR3 region has 16 residues. The trim removed 2 bases at V and 4 bases at J, leaving 10 bases unmatched. The V gene's germline CDR1 is MNHEY and CDR2 SVGAGI. CDR3 nucleotides: TGTGCCAGCAGTTACGGAGACAGGGTAGAGGGCACTGAAGCTTTCTTT. Translating gives CASSYGDRVEGTEAFF.

The genes are TRBV7-9 and TRBJ2-1; TRBD1 matches at 7 bases. The germline V gene has CDR1 SEHNR and CDR2 FQNEAQ (reference sequence). The CDR3 is 17 amino acids. V lost 4 bases, J lost 6 bases, and 15 bases stayed unmatched. CDR3 DNA: TGTGCCAGCAGCTCCAACCTTGACGGGGACAGTACCAATGAGCAGTTCTTC. It codes for CASSSNLDGDSTNEQFF.

The chain joins TRBV7-9 to TRBJ2-3; TRBD1 aligns across 9 bases. The ends lost 4 bases at V and 0 bases at J; junction bases unmatched: 11. In germline, CDR1 is SEHNR, CDR2 FQNEAQ (reference sequence). The CDR3 extends over 18 amino acids. For the CDR3, the DNA is TGTGCCAGCAGCTCCTATTTCGCCACAGGGGGCAGCACAGATACGCAGTATTTT. Amino acid sequence: CASSSYFATGGSTDTQYF.

V gene TRBV5-1 combines with J gene TRBJ2-7, with a tentative D call TRBD2 (6 bases). Germline assignment: CDR1 SGHRS and CDR2 YFSETQ. V was clipped by 6 bases and J by 0 bases, with 19 bases between them. CDR3 length equals 16 residues. The CDR3 bases are TGCGCCAGCACCGGGAGAGGGAGCGGCCTCTCCTACGAGCAGTACTTC. Translating it yields CASTGRGSGLSYEQYF.

V usage is TRBV7-2 and J usage is TRBJ1-1; D gene uncertain. CDR3 length equals 15 residues. V was shortened by 2 bases and J by 1 base, with 11 bases between the two germline ends. The germline gives CDR1 SGHTA, CDR2 FQGNSA. CDR3 nucleotides: TGTGCCAGCAGCTTATCCGGCGGAGCGAACACTGAAGCTTTCTTT. Translation: CASSLSGGANTEAFF.